The sample holds a few counts of the clone carrying this T cell receptor (beta chain). Its antigen remains unidentified. This specimen comes from a study of cytomegalovirus exposure and HLA in healthy donors. PCR amplification relied on 60 Vbeta primers (plus 13 Jbeta primers). TCRdb's copy holds only in-frame clones and misses some; the assay was immunoSEQ multiplex PCR. This sample yields 140,000 or so clones, of which around 65% are seen a single time; around 6% belongs to the top ten. CDR3 length: 18 amino acids. The study's findings and limits: In a later analysis, TCR beta V- and J-gene trimming showed a link to a missense DCLRE1C variant. In a later analysis, several top co-occurrence clusters appeared linked to parvovirus B19, influenza, CMV and Epstein-Barr virus.

This TCR came from a woman aged 55-70 years in good health and CMV-seronegative. The chain has TRBV21-1 and TRBJ2-5; no check of the table's D call, TRBD2, against the DNA was made. TRBV21-1 is shown as a pseudogene. The sequenced sample was PBMCs. The DNA for the CDR3 is TGTGCCAGCAGTCAACTAGCGGGAGGGCCGAGGCAACAAGAGACCCAGTACTTC. Translating it yields CASSQLAGGPRQQETQYF.